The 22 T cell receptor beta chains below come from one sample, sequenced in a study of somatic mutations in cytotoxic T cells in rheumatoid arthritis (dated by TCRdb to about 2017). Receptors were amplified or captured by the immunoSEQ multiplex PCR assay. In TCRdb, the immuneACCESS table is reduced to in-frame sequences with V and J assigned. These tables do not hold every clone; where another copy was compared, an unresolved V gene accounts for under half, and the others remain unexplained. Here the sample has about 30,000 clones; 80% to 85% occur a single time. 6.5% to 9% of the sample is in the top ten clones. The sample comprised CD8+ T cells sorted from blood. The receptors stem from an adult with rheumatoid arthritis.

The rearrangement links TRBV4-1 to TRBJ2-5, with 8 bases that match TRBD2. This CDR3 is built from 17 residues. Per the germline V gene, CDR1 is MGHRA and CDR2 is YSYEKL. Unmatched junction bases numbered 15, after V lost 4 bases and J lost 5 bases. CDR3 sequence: CASSRDHGRGLVETQYF. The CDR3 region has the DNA TGCGCCAGCAGCCGAGACCATGGACGGGGACTAGTGGAGACCCAGTACTTC.

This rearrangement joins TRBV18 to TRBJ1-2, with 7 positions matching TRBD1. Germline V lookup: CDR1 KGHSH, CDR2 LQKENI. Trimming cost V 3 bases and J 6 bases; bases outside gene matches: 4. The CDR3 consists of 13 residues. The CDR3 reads CASSPGTVNGYTF. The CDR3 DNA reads TGTGCCAGCTCACCCGGGACAGTCAATGGCTACACCTTC.

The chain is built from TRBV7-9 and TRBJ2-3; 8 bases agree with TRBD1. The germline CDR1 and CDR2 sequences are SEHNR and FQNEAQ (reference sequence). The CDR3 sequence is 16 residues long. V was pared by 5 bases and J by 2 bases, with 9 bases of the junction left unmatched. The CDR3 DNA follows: TGTGCCAGCAGCCCATCCGGGACAGGTCTCACAGATACGCAGTATTTT. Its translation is CASSPSGTGLTDTQYF.

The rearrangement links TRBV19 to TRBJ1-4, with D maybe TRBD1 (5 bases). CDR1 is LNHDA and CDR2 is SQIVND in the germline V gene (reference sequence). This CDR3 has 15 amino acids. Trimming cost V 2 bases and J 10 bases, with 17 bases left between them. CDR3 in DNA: TGTGCCAGTAGTATAAGTAGGGCAGGGCCAAGAAAACTGTTTTTT. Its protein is CASSISRAGPRKLFF.

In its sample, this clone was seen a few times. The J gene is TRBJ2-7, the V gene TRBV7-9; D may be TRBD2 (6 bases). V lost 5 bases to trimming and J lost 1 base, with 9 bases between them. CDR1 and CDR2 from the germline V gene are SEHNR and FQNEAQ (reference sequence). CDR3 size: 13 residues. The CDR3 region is CASSRGTSYEQYF. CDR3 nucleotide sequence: TGTGCCAGCAGCCGAGGGACTTCCTACGAGCAGTACTTC.

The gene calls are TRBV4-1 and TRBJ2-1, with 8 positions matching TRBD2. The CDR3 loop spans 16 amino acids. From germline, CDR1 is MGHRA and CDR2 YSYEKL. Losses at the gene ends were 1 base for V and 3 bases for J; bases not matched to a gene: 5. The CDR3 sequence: CASSQVAGGLYNEQFF. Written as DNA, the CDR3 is TGCGCCAGCAGCCAAGTCGCGGGGGGACTCTACAATGAGCAGTTCTTC.

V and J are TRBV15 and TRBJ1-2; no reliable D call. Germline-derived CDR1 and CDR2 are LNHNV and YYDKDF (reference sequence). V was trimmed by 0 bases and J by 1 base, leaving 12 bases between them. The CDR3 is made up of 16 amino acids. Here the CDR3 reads CATSRDGVGVNYGYTF. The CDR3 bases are TGTGCCACCAGCAGAGATGGGGTGGGAGTTAACTATGGCTACACCTTC.

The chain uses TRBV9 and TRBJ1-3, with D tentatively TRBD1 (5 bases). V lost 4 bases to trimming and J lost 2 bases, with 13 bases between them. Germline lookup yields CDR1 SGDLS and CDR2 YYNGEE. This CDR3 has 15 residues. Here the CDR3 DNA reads TGTGCCAGCAGCCGGTACGGGGGGACTGGAAACACCATATATTTT. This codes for CASSRYGGTGNTIYF.

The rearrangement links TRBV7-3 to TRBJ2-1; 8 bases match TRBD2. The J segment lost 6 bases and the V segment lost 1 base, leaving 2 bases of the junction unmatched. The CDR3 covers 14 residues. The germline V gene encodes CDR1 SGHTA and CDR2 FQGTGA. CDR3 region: CASSLIAGFNEQFF. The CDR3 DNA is TGTGCCAGCAGCTTAATAGCGGGATTCAATGAGCAGTTCTTC.

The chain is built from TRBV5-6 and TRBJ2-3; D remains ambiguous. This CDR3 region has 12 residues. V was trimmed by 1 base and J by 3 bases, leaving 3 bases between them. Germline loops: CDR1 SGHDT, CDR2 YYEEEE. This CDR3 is CASSLITDTQYF. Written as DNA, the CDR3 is TGTGCCAGCAGCTTGATAACAGATACGCAGTATTTT. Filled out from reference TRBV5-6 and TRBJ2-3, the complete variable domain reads DAGVTQSPTHLIKTRGQQVTLRCSPKSGHDTVSWYQQALGQGPQFIFQYYEEEERQRGNFPDRFSGHQFPNYSSELNVNALLLGDSALYLCASSLITDTQYFGPGTRLTVL.

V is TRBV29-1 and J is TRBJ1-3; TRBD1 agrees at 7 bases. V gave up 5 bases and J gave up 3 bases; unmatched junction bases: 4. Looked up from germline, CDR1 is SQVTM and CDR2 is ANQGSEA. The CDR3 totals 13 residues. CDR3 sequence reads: CSVRGQRGNTIYF. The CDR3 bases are TGCAGCGTTAGGGGACAGCGTGGAAACACCATATATTTT.

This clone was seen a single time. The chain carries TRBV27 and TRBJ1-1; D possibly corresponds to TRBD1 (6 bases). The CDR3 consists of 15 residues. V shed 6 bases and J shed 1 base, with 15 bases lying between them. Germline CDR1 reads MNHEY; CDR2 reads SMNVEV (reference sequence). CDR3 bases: TGTGCCAGCAGGAAAACCACGACAGGGAACACTGAAGCTTTCTTT. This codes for CASRKTTTGNTEAFF.

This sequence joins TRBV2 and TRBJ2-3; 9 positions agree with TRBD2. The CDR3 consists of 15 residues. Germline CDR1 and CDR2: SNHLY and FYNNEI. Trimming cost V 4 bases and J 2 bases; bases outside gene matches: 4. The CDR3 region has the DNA TGTGCCAGCAGTGGGACTAGCGCGACCACAGATACGCAGTATTTT. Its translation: CASSGTSATTDTQYF.

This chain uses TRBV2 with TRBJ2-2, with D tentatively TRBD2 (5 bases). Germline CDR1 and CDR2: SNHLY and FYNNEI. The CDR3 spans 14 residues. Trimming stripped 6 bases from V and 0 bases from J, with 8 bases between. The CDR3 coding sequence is TGTGCCAGCAGGACACTAGCGAACACCGGGGAGCTGTTTTTT. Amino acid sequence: CASRTLANTGELFF.

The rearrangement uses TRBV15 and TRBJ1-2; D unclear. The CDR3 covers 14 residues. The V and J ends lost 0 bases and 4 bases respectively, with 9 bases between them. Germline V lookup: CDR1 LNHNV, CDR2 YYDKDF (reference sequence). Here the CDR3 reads CATSRDLVGYGYTF. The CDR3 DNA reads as TGTGCCACCAGCAGAGATTTAGTGGGCTATGGCTACACCTTC.

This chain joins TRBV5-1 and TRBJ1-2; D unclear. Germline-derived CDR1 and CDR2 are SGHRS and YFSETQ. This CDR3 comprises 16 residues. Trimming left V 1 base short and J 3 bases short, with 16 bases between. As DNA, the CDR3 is TGCGCCAGCAGCTTGACGGGCGCACCCCCCCACTATGGCTACACCTTC. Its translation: CASSLTGAPPHYGYTF.

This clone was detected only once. The CDR3 sequence: CASSFSGTGGNGEAFF. CDR3 coding DNA: TGTGCCAGCAGTTTCTCCGGGACAGGGGGGAACGGTGAAGCTTTCTTT. This chain connects TRBV27 to TRBJ1-1; 11 bases map to TRBD1. Germline V CDR1 and CDR2: MNHEY, SMNVEV (reference sequence). With 3 bases clipped from V and 7 bases from J, the junction kept 10 bases outside the gene matches. The CDR3 covers 16 residues.

Here the CDR3 DNA reads TGTGCCAGCAGCTTGTGGCCAGGGGGCAACGGGGAGCTGTTTTTT. Translating it yields CASSLWPGGNGELFF. This chain uses TRBV5-6 with TRBJ2-2; 8 bases are shared with TRBD1. Germline V gene sequence: CDR1 SGHDT, CDR2 YYEEEE. There are 15 residues in the CDR3. V shed 1 base, J shed 7 bases, and the junction held 6 bases outside the gene matches.

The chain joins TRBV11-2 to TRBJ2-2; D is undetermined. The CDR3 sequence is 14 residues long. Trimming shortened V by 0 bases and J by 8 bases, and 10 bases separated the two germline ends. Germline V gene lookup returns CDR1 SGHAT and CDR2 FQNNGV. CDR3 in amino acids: CASSLDVSAGELFF. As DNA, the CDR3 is TGTGCCAGCAGCTTAGACGTCTCGGCAGGGGAGCTGTTTTTT. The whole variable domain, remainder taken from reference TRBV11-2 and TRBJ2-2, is EAGVAQSPRYKIIEKRQSVAFWCNPISGHATLYWYQQILGQGPKLLIQFQNNGVVDDSQLPKDRFSAERLKGVDSTLKIQPAKLEDSAVYLCASSLDVSAGELFFGEGSRLTVL.

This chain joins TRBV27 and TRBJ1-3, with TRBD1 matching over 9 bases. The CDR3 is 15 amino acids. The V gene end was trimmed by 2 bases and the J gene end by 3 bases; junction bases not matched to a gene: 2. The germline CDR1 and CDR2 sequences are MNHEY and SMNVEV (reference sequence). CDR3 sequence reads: CASSLNRGLGNTIYF. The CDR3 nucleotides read TGTGCCAGCAGTTTAAACAGGGGGCTTGGAAACACCATATATTTT.

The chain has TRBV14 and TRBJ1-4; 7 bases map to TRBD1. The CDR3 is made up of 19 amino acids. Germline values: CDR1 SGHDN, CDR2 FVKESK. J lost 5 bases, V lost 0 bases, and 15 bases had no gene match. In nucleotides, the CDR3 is TGTGCCAGCAGCCAAGATGTAACTTCGACCGGGACAGAGAATGAAAAACTGTTTTTT. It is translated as CASSQDVTSTGTENEKLFF.

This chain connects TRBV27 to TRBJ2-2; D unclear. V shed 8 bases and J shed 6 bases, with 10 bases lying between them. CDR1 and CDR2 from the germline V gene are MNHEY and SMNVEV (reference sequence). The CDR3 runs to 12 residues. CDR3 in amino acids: CASSPGSGELFF. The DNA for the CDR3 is TGTGCCAGCTCCCCCGGATCCGGGGAGCTGTTTTTT.